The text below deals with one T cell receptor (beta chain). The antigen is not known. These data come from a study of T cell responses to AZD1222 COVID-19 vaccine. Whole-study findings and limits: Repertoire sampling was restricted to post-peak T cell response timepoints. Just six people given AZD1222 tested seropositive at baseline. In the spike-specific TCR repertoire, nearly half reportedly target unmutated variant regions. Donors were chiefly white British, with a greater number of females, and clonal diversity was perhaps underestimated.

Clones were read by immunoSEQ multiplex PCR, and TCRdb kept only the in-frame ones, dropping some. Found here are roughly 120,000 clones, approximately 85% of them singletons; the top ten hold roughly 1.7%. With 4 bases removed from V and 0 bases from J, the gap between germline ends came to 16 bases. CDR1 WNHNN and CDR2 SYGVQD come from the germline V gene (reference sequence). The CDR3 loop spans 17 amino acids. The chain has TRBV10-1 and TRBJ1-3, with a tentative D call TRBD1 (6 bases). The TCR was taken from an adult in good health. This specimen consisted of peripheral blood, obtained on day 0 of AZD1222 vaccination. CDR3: CASSATLGQRSGNTIYF. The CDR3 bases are TGCGCCAGCAGTGCAACCCTAGGACAGCGCTCTGGAAACACCATATATTTT.